The 27 T cell receptor beta chains below all came from one sample that was sequenced in a study of T cells after yellow fever vaccination. Each CDR3 protein gets one entry after TCRdb re-called the 5' RACE reads with MiXCR. The sample holds 300,000 to 350,000 distinct CDR3 sequences, around 4.5% seen once. This material consisted of PBMCs, taken 15 days after the yellow fever booster vaccination. The receptors originated from a man aged 18 to 35 who received the YFV17D yellow fever vaccine.

This clonotype was seen repeatedly, ten times or more. This sequence joins TRBV4-3 and TRBJ1-1; D gene uncertain. Germline loops: CDR1 LGHNA, CDR2 YSLEER. V lost 2 bases and J 1 base, leaving 8 bases between the germline ends. CDR3 length: 14 amino acids. Written as DNA, the CDR3 is TGCGCCAGCAGCCAACTGGGCTCGAACACTGAAGCTTTCTTT. Protein: CASSQLGSNTEAFF.

Ten or more counts support this clonotype. DNA of the CDR3: TGTGCCAGCAGCCGACAAACGTACCAAGAGACCCAGTACTTC. It encodes CASSRQTYQETQYF. The chain is built from TRBV2 and TRBJ2-5; D uncertain. This CDR3 is built from 14 residues. V was shortened by 6 bases and J by 0 bases, with 11 bases between the two germline ends. Germline V gene sequence: CDR1 SNHLY, CDR2 FYNNEI.

A word on this clonotype: A single base separates this from a much larger clone, so it may be a read error. This sequence joins TRBV20-1 and TRBJ2-5, with a tentative D call TRBD1 (5 bases). CDR3 size: 12 residues. Germline CDR1 reads DFQATT; CDR2 reads SNEGSKA (reference sequence). V lost 2 bases and J lost 7, with 11 bases in between. CDR3 loop: CSARLGVGTQYF. The DNA for the CDR3 is TGCAGTGCTAGATTAGGGGTTGGGACCCAGTACTTC.

This chain uses TRBV12-3 or TRBV12-4 with TRBJ2-2; D gene uncertain. The CDR3 totals 13 residues. V lost 6 bases and J lost 8, with 13 bases in between. The CDR3 loop is CASSSHPTGELFF. The CDR3 bases are TGTGCCAGCAGCTCCCATCCCACAGGGGAGCTGTTTTTT.

This clonotype was picked up a small number of times. V is TRBV3-1 and J is TRBJ1-2; D is unresolved. The CDR3 totals 16 residues. In germline, CDR1 is LGHDT, CDR2 YNNKEL (reference sequence). Trimming stripped 0 bases from V and 7 bases from J, with 18 bases between. Here the CDR3 reads CASSQDSGMGSFGYTF. The CDR3 bases are TGTGCCAGCAGCCAAGATTCGGGTATGGGGAGCTTTGGCTACACCTTC.

Ten or more counts support this clonotype. CDR3 coding DNA: TGTGCCAGCAGCTTATCGACTCCGAACACCGGGGAGCTGTTTTTT. Its protein product is CASSLSTPNTGELFF. This chain connects TRBV7-2 to TRBJ2-2; D is unresolved. The CDR3 length is 15 residues. Germline values: CDR1 SGHTA, CDR2 FQGNSA. V lost 2 bases, J lost 0 bases, and 7 bases lay in between. Full variable domain (missing parts from reference TRBV7-2 and TRBJ2-2): GAGVSQSPSNKVTEKGKDVELRCDPISGHTALYWYRQSLGQGLEFLIYFQGNSAPDKSGLPSDRFSAERTGGSVSTLTIQRTQQEDSAVYLCASSLSTPNTGELFFGEGSRLTVL.

This clonotype was seen ten or more times. V gene TRBV10-3 combines with J gene TRBJ2-7; D is undetermined. CDR1 and CDR2 from the germline V gene are ENHRY and SYGVKD. V lost 2 bases, J lost 4 bases, and 12 bases lay in between. CDR3 length: 14 amino acids. The DNA of the CDR3 is TGTGCCATCAGTGAGGGAAACTTAGGATACGAGCAGTACTTC. This encodes CAISEGNLGYEQYF.

This clonotype occurred many times. This chain links TRBV3-1 with TRBJ2-1; the D gene is possibly TRBD1 (5 bases). Per the germline V gene, CDR1 is LGHDT and CDR2 is YNNKEL (reference sequence). Trimming stripped 2 bases from V and 2 bases from J, with 10 bases between. The length of the CDR3 is 15 residues. CDR3 sequence reads: CASSQRRGTYNEQFF. CDR3 coding DNA: TGTGCCAGCAGCCAAAGAAGGGGTACCTACAATGAGCAGTTCTTC.

This clonotype was found a few times. The V and J genes are TRBV7-9 and TRBJ1-2, with a weak D call TRBD1 (5 bases). Trimming removed 6 bases at V and 5 bases at J, with 16 bases between. Germline CDR1 and CDR2: SEHNR and FQNEAQ (reference sequence). The length of the CDR3 is 14 residues. The chain's CDR3 is CASRTIQELYGYTF. In DNA, the CDR3 is TGTGCCAGCAGGACCATACAGGAACTTTATGGCTACACCTTC.

There are many counts of this clonotype. This chain's CDR3 is CASSPREASYEQYF. The CDR3 coding sequence is TGTGCCAGCAGCCCACGCGAAGCTAGCTACGAGCAGTACTTC. This chain connects TRBV7-8 to TRBJ2-7; D unresolved. CDR1 is SGHVS and CDR2 is FQNEAQ in the germline V gene. Trimming stripped 5 bases from V and 3 bases from J, with 14 bases between. CDR3 length: 14 amino acids. Looking up the rest from reference TRBV7-8 and TRBJ2-7 gives the full variable domain: GAGVSQSPRYKVAKRGQDVALRCDPISGHVSLFWYQQALGQGPEFLTYFQNEAQLDKSGLPSDRFFAERPEGSVSTLKIQRTQQEDSAVYLCASSPREASYEQYFGPGTRLTVT.

This clonotype was counted at least ten times. This sequence joins TRBV20-1 and TRBJ2-7; the match to TRBD2 covers 7 bases. V lost 3 bases, J lost 0 bases, and 5 bases stayed unmatched. The germline V gene encodes CDR1 DFQATT and CDR2 SNEGSKA (reference sequence). This CDR3 has 14 amino acids. CDR3: CSARSSGDSYEQYF. The CDR3 DNA sequence: TGCAGTGCTAGGTCGAGCGGGGACTCCTACGAGCAGTACTTC.

This clonotype was picked up a small number of times. The chain carries TRBV20-1 and TRBJ2-3; possibly TRBD1 or TRBD2 for D (5 bases each). The CDR3 sequence is 14 residues long. V was shortened by 4 bases and J by 4 bases, with 15 bases between the two germline ends. Per the germline V gene, CDR1 is DFQATT and CDR2 is SNEGSKA (reference sequence). For the CDR3, the DNA is TGCAGTGCTAAAGGTTTGGGGGATGCAGATACGCAGTATTTT. Translated: CSAKGLGDADTQYF.

This clonotype was detected ten times or more. This rearrangement joins TRBV10-3 to TRBJ2-5; a possible D gene is TRBD2 (6 bases). V was pared by 3 bases and J by 0 bases, with 14 bases between. The germline CDR1 and CDR2 sequences are ENHRY and SYGVKD. The CDR3 is 16 amino acids. The CDR3 DNA sequence: TGTGCCATCAGTGATTCGGAGGGGTTGGACCAAGAGACCCAGTACTTC. Encoded protein: CAISDSEGLDQETQYF.

This clonotype was detected only a few times. CDR3 protein: CASSSGPPFYGYTF. The CDR3 bases are TGTGCCAGCAGTTCAGGGCCGCCGTTTTACGGCTACACCTTC. This sequence joins TRBV28 and TRBJ1-2; D is possibly TRBD1 (5 bases). Germline V gene data show CDR1 as MDHEN and CDR2 as SYDVKM. There are 14 residues in the CDR3. V dropped 4 bases and J dropped 8 bases, with 17 bases sitting between them.

This clonotype was seen only a few times. CDR3 DNA sequence: TGCAGCGTTAGGGACAGCCTATACAATCAGCCCCAGCATTTT. It is translated as CSVRDSLYNQPQHF. The rearrangement joins TRBV29-1 to TRBJ1-5, with 7 bases fitting TRBD1. The CDR3 sequence is 14 residues long. CDR1 SQVTM and CDR2 ANQGSEA come from the germline V gene. Trimming took 5 bases from V and 3 from J; bases not matched to a gene: 7.

This clonotype appeared many times. The rearrangement joins TRBV6-2 or TRBV6-3 to TRBJ2-7; 8 bases match TRBD2. V lost 5 bases to trimming and J lost 4 bases; unmatched junction nucleotides: 7. The CDR3 runs 14 residues. Germline lookup yields CDR1 MNHEY and CDR2 SVGEGT. CDR3 in amino acids: CASSRGGAYYEQYV. The CDR3 nucleotides read TGTGCCAGCAGTCGGGGGGGTGCCTATTACGAGCAGTACGTC.

The chain links TRBV12-5 to TRBJ1-1; tentative D call: TRBD1 (5 bases). CDR3 length equals 11 residues. The germline CDR1 and CDR2 sequences are LGHNT and FRNRAP. The ends were cut back, 1 base at V and 14 bases at J, with 11 bases in the middle. The chain's CDR3 is CASGLEGEIFF. The CDR3 DNA sequence: TGTGCTAGTGGTTTGGAAGGGGAGATCTTCTTT.

The rearrangement uses TRBV29-1 and TRBJ2-3; D is unclear. CDR1 and CDR2 from the germline V gene are SQVTM and ANQGSEA. The CDR3 length is 14 residues. Trimming shortened V by 2 bases and J by 0 bases, and 9 bases separated the two germline ends. The CDR3 protein is CSVEFASSTDTQYF. The CDR3 region has the DNA TGCAGCGTTGAATTCGCCTCTAGCACAGATACGCAGTATTTT.

This clonotype was detected many times. The chain is built from TRBV29-1 and TRBJ1-2; D gene ambiguous. V lost 6 bases and J lost 2, with 7 bases in between. Germline V gene sequence: CDR1 SQVTM, CDR2 ANQGSEA. This CDR3 has 11 residues. CDR3 residues: CSVGVNYGYTF. In nucleotides, the CDR3 is TGCAGCGTGGGAGTCAACTATGGCTACACCTTC.

The gene calls are TRBV3-1 and TRBJ1-6, with D perhaps TRBD1 (6 bases). V was clipped by 4 bases and J by 14 bases, with 15 bases between them. The CDR3 sequence is 13 residues long. From germline, CDR1 is LGHDT and CDR2 YNNKEL (reference sequence). CDR3 in DNA: TGTGCCAGCAGCCCCGGGGGCCGGGGGACCCTCCACTTT. Protein: CASSPGGRGTLHF. Drawing the rest from reference TRBV3-1 and TRBJ1-6, the complete variable domain is DTAVSQTPKYLVTQMGNDKSIKCEQNLGHDTMYWYKQDSKKFLKIMFSYNNKELIINETVPNRFSPKSPDKAHLNLHINSLELGDSAVYFCASSPGGRGTLHFGNGTRLTVT.

This clonotype was seen at least ten times. The chain joins TRBV6-5 to TRBJ1-1; maybe TRBD1 (6 bases). V was shortened by 4 bases and J by 1 base, with 19 bases between the two germline ends. The CDR3 consists of 17 residues. Germline V gene data show CDR1 as MNHEY and CDR2 as SVGAGI. This chain's CDR3 is CASSFIVGARENTEAFF. CDR3 sequence (DNA): TGTGCCAGCAGTTTTATCGTGGGGGCAAGGGAGAACACTGAAGCTTTCTTT.

This clonotype appeared many times. The chain is built from TRBV4-2 and TRBJ1-1; D not certain. This CDR3 has 15 residues. The germline gives CDR1 LGHNA, CDR2 YNFKEQ. Trimming cost V 1 base and J 4 bases, with 13 bases left between them. CDR3 amino acids: CASSQGILASTEAFF. The CDR3 DNA reads TGTGCCAGCAGCCAAGGGATTTTAGCGAGCACTGAAGCTTTCTTT.

This sequence joins TRBV18 and TRBJ1-4; D is unresolved. Germline V gene lookup returns CDR1 KGHSH and CDR2 LQKENI. Trimming pared 3 bases from V and 6 bases from J, leaving 8 bases between. This CDR3 has 13 residues. The CDR3 coding sequence is TGTGCCAGCTCACCGCAGACGGATGAAAAACTGTTTTTT. Amino acid sequence: CASSPQTDEKLFF.

Only a few counts were recorded for this clonotype. The J gene is TRBJ1-3, the V gene TRBV7-2; tentatively, D is TRBD1 (6 bases). With 5 bases removed from V and 0 bases from J, the gap between germline ends came to 17 bases. This CDR3 is 17 amino acids long. The germline V gene encodes CDR1 SGHTA and CDR2 FQGNSA. The CDR3 sequence: CASSQTAGRGSGNTIYF. CDR3 sequence (DNA): TGTGCCAGCAGCCAGACCGCGGGCAGGGGCTCTGGAAACACCATATATTTT.

This clonotype was recorded many times. The chain's CDR3 is CASTSNPGQGTDTQYF. The DNA of the CDR3 is TGTGCCAGCACATCTAATCCGGGACAGGGCACAGATACGCAGTATTTT. This chain uses TRBV5-6 with TRBJ2-3; TRBD1 agrees at 8 bases. The CDR3 is made up of 16 amino acids. The germline V gene encodes CDR1 SGHDT and CDR2 YYEEEE. The junction had 10 bases not matched to a gene; V was cut back by 6 bases and J by 1 base.

The V and J genes are TRBV4-1 and TRBJ2-4; 10 nucleotides match TRBD1. Germline V gene lookup returns CDR1 MGHRA and CDR2 YSYEKL. V shed 3 bases, J shed 5 bases, and the junction held 7 bases outside the gene matches. CDR3 length: 16 amino acids. The CDR3 DNA reads as TGCGCCAGCAGCCACGACCCCGGGACAGGGGAAAACATTCAGTACTTC. Protein: CASSHDPGTGENIQYF.

This clonotype has ten or more counts. This chain uses TRBV7-2 with TRBJ2-1, with 7 positions matching TRBD2. CDR1 and CDR2 (germline): SGHTA, FQGNSA. The CDR3 runs to 14 residues. V was pared by 0 bases and J by 12 bases, with 8 bases of the junction left unmatched. In DNA form, the CDR3 reads TGTGCCAGCAGCTTAGCAATGGGGCGCGGGGGGCAGTTCTTC. As protein: CASSLAMGRGGQFF.